Listed below are T cell receptor beta chains from one sample, sequenced in a study of PD-1 blockade in classical Hodgkin lymphoma. Clones were sequenced by immunoSEQ multiplex PCR, and TCRdb holds only the in-frame ones, with some missing. Of just over 50,000 clones listed, over 60% are singletons. The sequencing used peripheral blood mononuclear cells (PBMCs), collected before the second cycle of nivolumab. The receptors here all came from a human donor with classical Hodgkin lymphoma. CDR3s include the opening cysteine and the closing phenylalanine or tryptophan.

v_call cdr3_length cdr3_aa
TRBV9 15 CASSVTGKGTDTQYF
TRBV7-2 17 CASSSQGTSGSSYEQYF
TRBV10-3 12 CAIRDREDEAFF
TRBV5-1 15 CASSLAVGLGETQYF
TRBV18 14 CASSPPGRATEAFF
TRBV27 14 CASSLFSSGYGYTF
TRBV30 14 CAWTLPGQYNEQFF
TRBV13 14 CASSSDGGPYEQYF
TRBV29-1 12 CSVVGQTYEQYF
TRBV29-1 13 CSVESIGGAGYTF
TRBV6-5 12 CASSAQGSTIYF
TRBV7-9 13 CASSLKQPYEQYF
TRBV7-2 15 CASSLRTANSYEQYF
TRBV15 17 CATKRASGRAGTDTQYF
TRBV7-2 15 CASSLRWGQYNEQFF
TRBV15 16 CATSRTPGLAGGELFF
TRBV19 14 CASSKSRFNQPQHF
TRBV5-4 15 CASSLTRGPGGFDTF
TRBV7-9 13 CASSLDGTGELFF
TRBV5-1 15 CASNYRDSTFNEQFF
TRBV28 14 CASSPPGSSYEQYF
TRBV28 13 CASSMTENTEAFF
TRBV29-1 15 CSVDDLRVPQETQYF
TRBV6-6 14 CASSYTGKDYGYTF
TRBV7-2 17 CASSSQGQGRGYNEQFF
TRBV19 15 CASKAGSYSNQPQHF
TRBV19 14 CASRPGDRDYEQYF
TRBV7-9 14 CASSSTVGLYEQYF